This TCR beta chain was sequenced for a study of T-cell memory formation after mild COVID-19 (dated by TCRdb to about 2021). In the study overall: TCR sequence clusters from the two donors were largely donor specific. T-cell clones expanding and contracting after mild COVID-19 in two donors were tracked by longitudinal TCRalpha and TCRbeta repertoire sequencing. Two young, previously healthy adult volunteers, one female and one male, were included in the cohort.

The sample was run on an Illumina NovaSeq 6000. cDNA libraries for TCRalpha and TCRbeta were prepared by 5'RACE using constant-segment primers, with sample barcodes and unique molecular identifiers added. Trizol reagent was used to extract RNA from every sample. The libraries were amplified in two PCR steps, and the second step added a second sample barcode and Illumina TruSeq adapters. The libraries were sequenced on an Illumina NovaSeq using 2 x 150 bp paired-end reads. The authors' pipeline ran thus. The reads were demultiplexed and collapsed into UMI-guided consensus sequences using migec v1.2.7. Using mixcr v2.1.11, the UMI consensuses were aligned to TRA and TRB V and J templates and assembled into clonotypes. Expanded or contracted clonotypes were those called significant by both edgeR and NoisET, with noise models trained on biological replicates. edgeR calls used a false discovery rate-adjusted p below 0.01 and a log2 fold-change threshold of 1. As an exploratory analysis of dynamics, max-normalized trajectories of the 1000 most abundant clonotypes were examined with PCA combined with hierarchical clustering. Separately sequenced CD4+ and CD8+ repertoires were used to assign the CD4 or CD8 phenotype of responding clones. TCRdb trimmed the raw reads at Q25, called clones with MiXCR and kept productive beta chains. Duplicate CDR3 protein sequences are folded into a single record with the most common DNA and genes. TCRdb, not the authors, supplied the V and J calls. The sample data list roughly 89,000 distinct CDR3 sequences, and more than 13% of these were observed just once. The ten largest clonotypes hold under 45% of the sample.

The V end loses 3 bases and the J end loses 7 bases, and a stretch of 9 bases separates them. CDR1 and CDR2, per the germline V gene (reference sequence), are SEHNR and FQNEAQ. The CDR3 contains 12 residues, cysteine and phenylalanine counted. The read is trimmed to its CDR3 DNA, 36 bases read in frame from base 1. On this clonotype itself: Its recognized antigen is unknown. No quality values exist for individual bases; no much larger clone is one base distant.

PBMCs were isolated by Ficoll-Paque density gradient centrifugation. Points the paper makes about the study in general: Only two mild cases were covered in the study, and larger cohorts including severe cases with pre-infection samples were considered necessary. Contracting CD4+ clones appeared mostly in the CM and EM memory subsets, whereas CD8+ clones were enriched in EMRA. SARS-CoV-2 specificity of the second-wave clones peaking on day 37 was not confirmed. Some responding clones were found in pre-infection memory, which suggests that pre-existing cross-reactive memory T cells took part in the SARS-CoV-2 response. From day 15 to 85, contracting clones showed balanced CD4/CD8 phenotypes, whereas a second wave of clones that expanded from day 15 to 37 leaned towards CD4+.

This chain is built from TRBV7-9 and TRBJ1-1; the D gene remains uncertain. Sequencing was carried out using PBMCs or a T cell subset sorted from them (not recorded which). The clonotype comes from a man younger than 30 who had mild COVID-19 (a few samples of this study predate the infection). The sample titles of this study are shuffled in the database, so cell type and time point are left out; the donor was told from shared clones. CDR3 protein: CASSFGGLEAFF. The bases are TGTGCCAGCAGCTTCGGTGGCCTTGAAGCTTTCTTT.